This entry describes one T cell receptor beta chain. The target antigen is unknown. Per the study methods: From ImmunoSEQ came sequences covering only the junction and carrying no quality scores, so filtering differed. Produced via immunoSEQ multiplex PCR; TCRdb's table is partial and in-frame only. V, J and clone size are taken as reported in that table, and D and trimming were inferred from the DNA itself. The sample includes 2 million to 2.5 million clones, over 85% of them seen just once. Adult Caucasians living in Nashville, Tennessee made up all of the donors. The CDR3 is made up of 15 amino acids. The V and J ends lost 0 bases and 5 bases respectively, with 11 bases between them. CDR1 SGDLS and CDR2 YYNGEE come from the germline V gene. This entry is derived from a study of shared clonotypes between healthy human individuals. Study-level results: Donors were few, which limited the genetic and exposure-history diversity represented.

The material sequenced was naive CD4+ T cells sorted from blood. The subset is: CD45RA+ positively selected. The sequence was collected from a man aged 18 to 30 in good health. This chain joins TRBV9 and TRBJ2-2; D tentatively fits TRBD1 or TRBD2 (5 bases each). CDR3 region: CASSVVPGTTGELFF. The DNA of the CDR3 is TGTGCCAGCAGCGTAGTCCCTGGGACGACCGGGGAGCTGTTTTTT.